The 27 T cell receptor beta chains listed next were all sequenced from one sample in a study of OX40 agonist ivuxolimab in advanced cancers. Repertoires were generated with immunoSEQ multiplex PCR, while TCRdb's copy carries only in-frame clones and drops some. The table shows 75,000 to 80,000 clones, with around 86% occurring only once. The specimen comprised CD4+ or CD8+ T cells sorted from blood, sampled in a trial of the OX40 agonist ivuxolimab. The source of these receptors is an adult with an advanced solid tumor such as melanoma, head and neck, liver or kidney cancer.

CDR3 DNA: TGTGCCAGCAGCTTAGCGGCGGGAAGAGGATCGGAGACCCAGTACTTC. Translated: CASSLAAGRGSETQYF. The chain recombines TRBV11-2 with TRBJ2-5, with D perhaps matching TRBD2 (6 bases). CDR3 size: 16 residues. The V gene lost 1 base and the J gene lost 5 bases, with 17 bases spanning the gap. Germline values: CDR1 SGHAT, CDR2 FQNNGV.

This chain links TRBV2 with TRBJ2-3; D is perhaps TRBD1 (6 bases). The V end was cut by 6 bases, the J end by 5 bases, with 21 bases between. CDR1 is SNHLY, CDR2 FYNNEI, per germline. CDR3 length equals 16 residues. CDR3 nucleotide sequence: TGTGCCAGCAGCCGCATACAGGGACGGGGTAAAGATACGCAGTATTTT. Its protein is CASSRIQGRGKDTQYF.

The chain uses TRBV19 and TRBJ2-7; D is possibly TRBD1 (5 bases). Trimming took 0 bases from V and 0 from J, leaving 6 bases between them. Germline V gene lookup returns CDR1 LNHDA and CDR2 SQIVND (reference sequence). The CDR3 loop spans 14 amino acids. In DNA form, the CDR3 reads TGTGCCAGTAGTATAGAGGACACCTCCTACGAGCAGTACTTC. It is translated as CASSIEDTSYEQYF.

The sample holds one count of this clone. The chain joins TRBV9 to TRBJ1-2; TRBD1 aligns across 11 bases. With V trimmed by 0 bases and J by 7 bases, 11 bases remained unmatched. The CDR3 totals 17 residues. The V gene's germline CDR1 is SGDLS and CDR2 YYNGEE. The CDR3 coding sequence is TGTGCCAGCAGCGTAGATCAGGGGACAGGGGGATTCTTTGGCTACACCTTC. Amino acid sequence: CASSVDQGTGGFFGYTF. The variable domain in full, with the rest retrieved from reference TRBV9 and TRBJ1-2, is DSGVTQTPKHLITATGQRVTLRCSPRSGDLSVYWYQQSLDQGLQFLIQYYNGEERAKGNILERFSAQQFPDLHSELNLSSLELGDSALYFCASSVDQGTGGFFGYTFGSGTRLTVV.

This clone has more than one count but fewer than ten. The same CDR3 arises from other DNA sequences in this sample as well. The chain couples TRBV7-7 to TRBJ2-5; D unresolved. CDR3 size: 16 residues. Per the germline V gene, CDR1 is SSHAT and CDR2 is FNYEAQ (reference sequence). V shed 5 bases and J shed 2 bases, with 18 bases lying between them. The CDR3: CASSQLTSKAQETQYF. For the CDR3, the DNA is TGTGCCAGCAGCCAATTGACCTCAAAGGCACAAGAGACCCAGTACTTC.

On this clone itself: Other DNA sequences from this sample encode an identical CDR3 as well. J is TRBJ1-2 and V is TRBV7-2, with D tentatively TRBD1 (6 bases). Trimming pared 1 base from V and 4 bases from J, leaving 7 bases between. There are 13 residues in the CDR3. Germline loops: CDR1 SGHTA, CDR2 FQGNSA. CDR3 sequence: CASSLEGGYGYTF. The CDR3 bases are TGTGCCAGCAGCTTAGAGGGGGGCTATGGCTACACCTTC.

CDR3 sequence reads: CASSLGLAGRGETQYF. The CDR3 nucleotides are TGTGCCAGCAGCCTAGGACTAGCGGGCCGAGGGGAGACCCAGTACTTC. The chain has TRBV7-6 and TRBJ2-5; 11 bases map to TRBD2. The V and J ends lost 5 bases and 5 bases, in that order; junction bases with no gene match: 10. The CDR3 contains 16 residues. In germline, CDR1 is SGHVS, CDR2 FNYEAQ.

The chain recombines TRBV5-1 with TRBJ2-1; TRBD2 is a possible D gene (6 bases). V was cut by 0 bases and J by 8 bases, with 15 bases left in between. Per germline, CDR1 SGHRS and CDR2 YFSETQ. This CDR3 spans 15 amino acids. The CDR3 DNA follows: TGCGCCAGCAGCTTGGGGACTAATTGGGTCGATGAGCAGTTCTTC. It specifies CASSLGTNWVDEQFF.

This clone was counted a single time. For the CDR3, the DNA is TGTGCCAGCAGCCCGGGGAGGTGGGACACTGAAGCTTTCTTT. This gives the protein CASSPGRWDTEAFF. The chain couples TRBV6-5 to TRBJ1-1; D gene ambiguous. The CDR3 runs to 14 residues. Trimming pared 6 bases from V and 3 bases from J, leaving 14 bases between. Germline loops: CDR1 MNHEY, CDR2 SVGAGI.

CDR3 region: CASSQDRFGARRETQYF. In DNA, the CDR3 is TGTGCCAGCAGCCAAGATCGATTCGGGGCGCGGAGAGAGACCCAGTACTTC. The gene calls are TRBV14 and TRBJ2-5; the D gene could be TRBD1 or TRBD2 (5 bases each). The V end was cut by 0 bases, the J end by 4 bases, with 18 bases between. CDR1 SGHDN and CDR2 FVKESK come from the germline V gene. The CDR3 totals 17 residues.

V and J are TRBV5-5 and TRBJ2-7; TRBD2 is a possible D gene (6 bases). Trimming removed 0 bases from V and 4 bases from J, with 14 bases in between. The germline V gene encodes CDR1 SGHKS and CDR2 YYEKEE (reference sequence). The CDR3 has 15 residues. CDR3 residues: CASSLDLSGGYEQYF. CDR3 in DNA: TGTGCCAGCAGCTTGGATTTGTCTGGGGGGTACGAGCAGTACTTC.

V and J are TRBV9 and TRBJ1-1, with D hard to call. The CDR3 runs 13 residues. Germline values: CDR1 SGDLS, CDR2 YYNGEE. V lost 0 bases and J lost 7, with 10 bases in between. The CDR3 reads CASSVAQGFEAFF. The CDR3 DNA reads TGTGCCAGCAGCGTAGCTCAAGGTTTTGAAGCTTTCTTT.

Worth noting for this clone: One end of the junction is discordant with germline, which a read error may explain. The genes are TRBV5-6 and TRBJ2-1; 7 bases line up with TRBD2. The CDR3 runs to 14 residues. CDR1 SGHDT and CDR2 YYEEEE come from the germline V gene. DNA for the CDR3: TGTGCCAGCAGCATTAGCGGGTCGTACAGTGAGCAGTTCTTC. Residues: CASSISGSYSEQFF.

This rearrangement joins TRBV28 to TRBJ2-7, with D perhaps TRBD1 (6 bases). V shed 6 bases and J shed 4 bases, with 16 bases lying between them. The CDR3 consists of 14 residues. Per the germline V gene, CDR1 is MDHEN and CDR2 is SYDVKM. Written as DNA, the CDR3 is TGTGCCAGCAGCCCAACAGGGCCTTCTTACGAGCAGTACTTC. Residues: CASSPTGPSYEQYF.

The chain combines TRBV30 with TRBJ1-2; no reliable D call. Germline V lookup: CDR1 GTSNPN, CDR2 SVGIG (reference sequence). V lost 0 bases to trimming and J lost 6 bases, with 11 bases between them. The CDR3 runs to 13 residues. CDR3 in amino acids: CAWSVVLGNGYTF. The CDR3 DNA follows: TGTGCCTGGAGTGTCGTCCTCGGGAATGGCTACACCTTC.

The J gene is TRBJ2-1, the V gene TRBV14; D gene ambiguous. In germline, CDR1 is SGHDN, CDR2 FVKESK. Between the trimmed V and J ends, which lost 0 bases and 3 bases, there was a span of 9 bases. The CDR3 has 15 residues. CDR3 DNA: TGTGCCAGCAGCCAAGATCGCCCGGGCTACAATGAGCAGTTCTTC. This translates into CASSQDRPGYNEQFF.

This clone appeared a few times. The chain combines TRBV27 with TRBJ1-3, with 9 bases matching TRBD1. The CDR3 runs 17 residues. V was pared by 0 bases and J by 6 bases, with 9 bases of the junction left unmatched. Germline assignment: CDR1 MNHEY and CDR2 SMNVEV (reference sequence). CDR3 in amino acids: CASSLSVGQGGQNTIYF. CDR3 DNA sequence: TGTGCCAGCAGTTTATCGGTGGGACAGGGAGGCCAAAACACCATATATTTT.

The chain is built from TRBV28 and TRBJ2-5; a weak D match, TRBD2 (7 bases). The CDR3 extends over 16 amino acids. V shed 2 bases and J shed 2 bases, with 15 bases lying between them. Per germline, CDR1 MDHEN and CDR2 SYDVKM. Written as DNA, the CDR3 is TGTGCCAGCAGTTTAGGGGGGGGCTTCGCTCAAGAGACCCAGTACTTC. Protein sequence: CASSLGGGFAQETQYF.

The V call is TRBV28, the J call TRBJ2-5; 7 nucleotides match TRBD1. Looked up from germline, CDR1 is MDHEN and CDR2 is SYDVKM. The CDR3 covers 14 residues. DNA for the CDR3: TGTGCGAGCCGAGCTGGGACAGCCCAAGAGACCCAGTACTTC. Translating gives CASRAGTAQETQYF.

The genes are TRBV28 and TRBJ1-2; maybe TRBD1 (6 bases). The CDR3 covers 14 residues. Trimming shortened V by 6 bases and J by 1 base, and 12 bases separated the two germline ends. In germline, CDR1 is MDHEN, CDR2 SYDVKM. This chain's CDR3 is CASSGQWINYGYTF. DNA of the CDR3: TGTGCCAGCAGCGGACAGTGGATTAACTATGGCTACACCTTC.

The chain has TRBV6-1 and TRBJ2-7; D is undetermined. Germline assignment: CDR1 MNHNS and CDR2 SASEGT. The CDR3 length is 12 residues. V was cut by 5 bases and J by 3 bases, with 8 bases left in between. This chain's CDR3 is CASSSYVYEQYF. The CDR3 DNA sequence: TGTGCCAGCAGTTCCTACGTCTACGAGCAGTACTTC.

This chain joins TRBV5-5 and TRBJ2-7, with D possibly matching TRBD1 (6 bases). Trimming left V 4 bases short and J 4 bases short, with 12 bases between. The CDR3 runs to 13 residues. The germline gives CDR1 SGHKS, CDR2 YYEKEE (reference sequence). For the CDR3, the DNA is TGTGCCAGCAGCGAAACACAGGGTTACGAGCAGTACTTC. Protein sequence: CASSETQGYEQYF.

The chain links TRBV9 to TRBJ2-1; D is undetermined. Germline CDR1 and CDR2: SGDLS and YYNGEE. V was cut by 0 bases and J by 7 bases, with 17 bases left in between. There are 16 residues in the CDR3. Here the CDR3 reads CASSVEGPFLGNEQFF. The CDR3 DNA is TGTGCCAGCAGCGTAGAGGGCCCCTTTCTGGGGAATGAGCAGTTCTTC.

The CDR3 nucleotides are TGTGCCAGTACACCCCAGGGTAGGCAGGGGGGATTCAATGAGCAGTTCTTC. As protein: CASTPQGRQGGFNEQFF. The V call is TRBV19, the J call TRBJ2-1, with TRBD1 as a possible D gene (7 bases). From germline, CDR1 is LNHDA and CDR2 SQIVND (reference sequence). Trimming took 7 bases from V and 6 from J, leaving 25 bases between them. The CDR3 contains 17 residues.

This chain uses TRBV12-2 with TRBJ1-2. TRBV12-2 represents a pseudogene. The CDR3 spans 19 residues. DNA for the CDR3: TGTGCAAGTCGCTTAACTACTACCGGGACGATGGACTCTAACTATGGCTACACCTTC. This translates into CASRLTTTGTMDSNYGYTF.

V is TRBV6-1 and J is TRBJ2-7; no definite D call. CDR1 is MNHNS and CDR2 is SASEGT in the germline V gene. Trimming removed 2 bases at V and 3 bases at J, with 5 bases between. There are 12 residues in the CDR3. CDR3 in amino acids: CASSEQNYEQYF. The CDR3, as DNA: TGTGCCAGCAGTGAACAGAACTACGAGCAGTACTTC.

The rearrangement links TRBV28 to TRBJ1-2, with D uncertain. The CDR3 runs 14 residues. The germline CDR1 and CDR2 sequences are MDHEN and SYDVKM. V dropped 3 bases and J dropped 4 bases, with 12 bases sitting between them. In DNA form, the CDR3 reads TGTGCCAGCAGTTTGGGCGGACGTTCCTATGGCTACACCTTC. Protein: CASSLGGRSYGYTF.